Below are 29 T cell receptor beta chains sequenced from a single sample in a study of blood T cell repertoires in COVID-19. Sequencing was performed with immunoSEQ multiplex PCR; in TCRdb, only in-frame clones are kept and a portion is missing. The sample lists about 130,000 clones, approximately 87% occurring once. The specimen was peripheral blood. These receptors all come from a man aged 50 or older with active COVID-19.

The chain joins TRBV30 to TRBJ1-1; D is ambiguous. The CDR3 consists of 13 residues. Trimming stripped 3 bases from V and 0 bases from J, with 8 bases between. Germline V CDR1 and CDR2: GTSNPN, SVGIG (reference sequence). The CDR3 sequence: CAWRETVNTEAFF. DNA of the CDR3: TGTGCCTGGAGGGAGACGGTGAACACTGAAGCTTTCTTT.

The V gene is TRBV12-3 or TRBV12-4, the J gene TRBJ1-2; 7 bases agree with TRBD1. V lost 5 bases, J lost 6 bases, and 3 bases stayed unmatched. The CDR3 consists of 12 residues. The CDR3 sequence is CASSTQGNGYTF. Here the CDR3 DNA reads TGTGCCAGCAGTACACAGGGGAATGGCTACACCTTC.

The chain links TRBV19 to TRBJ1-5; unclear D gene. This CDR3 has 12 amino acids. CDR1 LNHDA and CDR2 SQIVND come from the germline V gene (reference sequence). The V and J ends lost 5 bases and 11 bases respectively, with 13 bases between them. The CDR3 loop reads CASSSKPPAQHF. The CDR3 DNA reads TGTGCCAGTAGTTCCAAACCCCCAGCCCAGCATTTT.

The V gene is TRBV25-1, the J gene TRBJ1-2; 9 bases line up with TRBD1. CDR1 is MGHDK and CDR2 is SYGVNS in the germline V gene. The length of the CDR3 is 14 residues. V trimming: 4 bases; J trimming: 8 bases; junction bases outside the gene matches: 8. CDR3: CASSARDRVEGYTF. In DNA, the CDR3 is TGTGCCAGCAGTGCCCGGGACAGGGTGGAAGGCTACACCTTC.

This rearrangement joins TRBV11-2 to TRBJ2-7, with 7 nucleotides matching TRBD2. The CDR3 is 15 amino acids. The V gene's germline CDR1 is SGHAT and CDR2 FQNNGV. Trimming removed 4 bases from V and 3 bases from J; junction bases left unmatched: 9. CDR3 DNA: TGTGCCAGCAGCTGGGGAAGCGGGGACGGCTACGAGCAGTACTTC. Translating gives CASSWGSGDGYEQYF.

The CDR3 bases are TGTGCCAGCAGCCCCCAGGGCAGGGGACAAGAGACCCAGTACTTC. This translates into CASSPQGRGQETQYF. This chain links TRBV11-2 with TRBJ2-5; TRBD1 might be the D (6 bases). This CDR3 is 15 amino acids long. V was cut by 5 bases and J by 2 bases, with 15 bases left in between. The germline CDR1 and CDR2 sequences are SGHAT and FQNNGV.

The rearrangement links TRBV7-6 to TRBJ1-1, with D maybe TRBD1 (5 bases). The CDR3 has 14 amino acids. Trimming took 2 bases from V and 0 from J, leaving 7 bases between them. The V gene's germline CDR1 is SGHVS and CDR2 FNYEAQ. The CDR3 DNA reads TGTGCCAGCAGCTTATCAGGGTTGAACACTGAAGCTTTCTTT. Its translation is CASSLSGLNTEAFF.

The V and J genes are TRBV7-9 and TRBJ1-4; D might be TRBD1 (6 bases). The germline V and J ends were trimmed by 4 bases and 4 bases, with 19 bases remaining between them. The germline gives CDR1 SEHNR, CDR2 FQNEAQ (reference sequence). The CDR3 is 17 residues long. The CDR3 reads CASSSNPYRDLNEKLFF. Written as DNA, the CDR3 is TGTGCCAGCAGCTCCAATCCCTACAGGGACCTTAATGAAAAACTGTTTTTT.

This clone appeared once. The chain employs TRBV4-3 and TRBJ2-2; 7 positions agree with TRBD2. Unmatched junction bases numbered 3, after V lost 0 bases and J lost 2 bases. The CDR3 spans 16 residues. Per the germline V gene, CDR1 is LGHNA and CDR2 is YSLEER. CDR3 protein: CASSQEGGINTGELFF. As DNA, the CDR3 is TGCGCCAGCAGCCAAGAGGGAGGGATCAACACCGGGGAGCTGTTTTTT.

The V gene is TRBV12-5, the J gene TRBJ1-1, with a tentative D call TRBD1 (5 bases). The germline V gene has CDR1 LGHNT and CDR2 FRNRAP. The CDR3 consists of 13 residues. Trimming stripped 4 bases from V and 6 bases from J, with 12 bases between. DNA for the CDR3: TGTGCTAGTGGTTCACCGACAGAGGCTGAAGCTTTCTTT. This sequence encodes CASGSPTEAEAFF.

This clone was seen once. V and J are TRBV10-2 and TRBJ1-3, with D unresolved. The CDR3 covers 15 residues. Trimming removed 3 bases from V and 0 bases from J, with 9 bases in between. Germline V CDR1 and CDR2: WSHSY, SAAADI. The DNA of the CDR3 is TGCGCCAGCAGTGAAGGGAGACTCTCTGGAAACACCATATATTTT. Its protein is CASSEGRLSGNTIYF.

CDR3 nucleotides: TGTGCCAGCAGCTTGAGTCTAGCGGGGGGAGAGACCCAGTACTTC. Translated, it gives CASSLSLAGGETQYF. The chain couples TRBV7-2 to TRBJ2-5, with 11 positions matching TRBD2. Germline values: CDR1 SGHTA, CDR2 FQGNSA. Germline trimming cut 3 bases from V and 4 bases from J; bases unmatched to any gene: 4. The CDR3 totals 15 residues.

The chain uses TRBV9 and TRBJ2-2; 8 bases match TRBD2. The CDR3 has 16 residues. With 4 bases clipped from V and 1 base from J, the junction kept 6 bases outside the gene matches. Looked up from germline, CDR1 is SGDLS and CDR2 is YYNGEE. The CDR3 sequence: CASSPIAGWNTGELFF. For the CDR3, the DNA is TGTGCCAGCAGCCCCATAGCGGGGTGGAACACCGGGGAGCTGTTTTTT. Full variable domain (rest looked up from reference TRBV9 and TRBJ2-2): DSGVTQTPKHLITATGQRVTLRCSPRSGDLSVYWYQQSLDQGLQFLIQYYNGEERAKGNILERFSAQQFPDLHSELNLSSLELGDSALYFCASSPIAGWNTGELFFGEGSRLTVL.

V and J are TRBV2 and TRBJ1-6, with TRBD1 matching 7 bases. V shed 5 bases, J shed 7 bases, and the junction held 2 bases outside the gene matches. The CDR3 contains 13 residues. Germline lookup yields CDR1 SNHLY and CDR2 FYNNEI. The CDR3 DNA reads TGTGCCAGCAGTCAGGGGGAAAATTCACCCCTCCACTTT. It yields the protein CASSQGENSPLHF.

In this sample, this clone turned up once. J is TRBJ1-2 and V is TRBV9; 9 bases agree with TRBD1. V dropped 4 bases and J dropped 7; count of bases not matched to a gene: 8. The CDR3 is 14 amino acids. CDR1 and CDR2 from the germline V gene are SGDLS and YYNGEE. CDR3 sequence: CASSKQGAAGGYTF. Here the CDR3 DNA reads TGTGCCAGCAGCAAACAGGGGGCGGCTGGTGGCTACACCTTC.

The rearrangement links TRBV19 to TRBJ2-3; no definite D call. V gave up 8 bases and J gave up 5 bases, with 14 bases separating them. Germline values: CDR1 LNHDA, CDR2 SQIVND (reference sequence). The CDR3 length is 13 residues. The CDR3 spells CASYLPTGDTQYF. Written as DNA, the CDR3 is TGTGCCAGTTACTTACCGACGGGAGATACGCAGTATTTT.

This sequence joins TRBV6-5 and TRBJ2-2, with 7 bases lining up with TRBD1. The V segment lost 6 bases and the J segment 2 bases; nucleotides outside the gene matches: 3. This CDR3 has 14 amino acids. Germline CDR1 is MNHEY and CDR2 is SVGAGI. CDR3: CASRRTGNTGELFF. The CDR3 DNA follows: TGTGCCAGCAGAAGGACAGGCAACACCGGGGAGCTGTTTTTT.

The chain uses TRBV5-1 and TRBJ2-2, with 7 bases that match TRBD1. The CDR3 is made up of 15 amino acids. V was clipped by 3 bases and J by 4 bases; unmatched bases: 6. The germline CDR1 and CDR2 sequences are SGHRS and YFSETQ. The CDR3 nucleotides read TGCGCCAGCAGCTCTGGACAGGCCGGCACCGGGGAGCTGTTTTTT. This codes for CASSSGQAGTGELFF.

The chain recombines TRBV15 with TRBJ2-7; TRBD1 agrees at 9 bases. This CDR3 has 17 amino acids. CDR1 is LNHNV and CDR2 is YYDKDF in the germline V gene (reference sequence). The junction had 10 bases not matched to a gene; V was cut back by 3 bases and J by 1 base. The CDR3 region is CATSSRSTGGPSYEQYF. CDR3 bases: TGTGCCACCAGCAGCCGATCCACAGGGGGCCCATCCTACGAGCAGTACTTC.

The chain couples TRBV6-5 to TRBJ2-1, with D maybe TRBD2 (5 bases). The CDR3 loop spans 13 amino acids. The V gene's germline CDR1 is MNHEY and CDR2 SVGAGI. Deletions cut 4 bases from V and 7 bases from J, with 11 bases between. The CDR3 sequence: CASSFALGNEQFF. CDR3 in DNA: TGTGCCAGCAGTTTTGCACTAGGAAATGAGCAGTTCTTC.

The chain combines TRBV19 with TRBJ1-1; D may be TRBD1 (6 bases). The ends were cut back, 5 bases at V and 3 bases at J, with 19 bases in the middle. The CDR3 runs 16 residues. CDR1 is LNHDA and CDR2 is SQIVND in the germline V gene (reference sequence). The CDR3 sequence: CASSAGTRVRYTEAFF. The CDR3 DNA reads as TGTGCCAGTAGTGCCGGGACAAGGGTCAGGTACACTGAAGCTTTCTTT.

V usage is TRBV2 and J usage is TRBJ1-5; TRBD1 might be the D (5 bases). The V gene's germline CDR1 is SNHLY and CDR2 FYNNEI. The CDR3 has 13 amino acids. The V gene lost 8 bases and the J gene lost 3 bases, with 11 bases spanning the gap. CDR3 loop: CASRGEFNQPQHF. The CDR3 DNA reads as TGTGCCAGCCGGGGGGAGTTCAATCAGCCCCAGCATTTT.

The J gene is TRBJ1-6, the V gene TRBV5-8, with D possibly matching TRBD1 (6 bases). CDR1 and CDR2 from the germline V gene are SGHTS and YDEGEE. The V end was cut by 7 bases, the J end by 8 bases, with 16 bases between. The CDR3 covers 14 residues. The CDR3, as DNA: TGTGCCAGCGGAAGGGGACAACTTGATTCACCCCTCCACTTT. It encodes CASGRGQLDSPLHF.

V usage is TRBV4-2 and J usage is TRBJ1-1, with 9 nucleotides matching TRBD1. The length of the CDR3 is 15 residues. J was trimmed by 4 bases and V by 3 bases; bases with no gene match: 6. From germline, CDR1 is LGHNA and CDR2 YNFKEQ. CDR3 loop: CASSQGDRVTTEAFF. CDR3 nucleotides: TGTGCCAGCAGCCAGGGGGACAGGGTCACCACTGAAGCTTTCTTT.

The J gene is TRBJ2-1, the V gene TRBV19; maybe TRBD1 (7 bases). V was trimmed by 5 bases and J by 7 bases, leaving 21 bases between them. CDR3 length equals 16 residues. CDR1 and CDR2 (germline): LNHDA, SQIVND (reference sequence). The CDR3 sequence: CASSQTGRIGINEQFF. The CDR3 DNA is TGTGCCAGTAGTCAGACAGGGAGGATAGGTATAAATGAGCAGTTCTTC.

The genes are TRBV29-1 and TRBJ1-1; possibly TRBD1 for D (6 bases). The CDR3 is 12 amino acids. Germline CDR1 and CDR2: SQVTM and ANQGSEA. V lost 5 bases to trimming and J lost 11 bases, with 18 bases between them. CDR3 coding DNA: TGCAGCGTTTCGAATGATGCGGGGGCGGCTTTCTTT. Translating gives CSVSNDAGAAFF.

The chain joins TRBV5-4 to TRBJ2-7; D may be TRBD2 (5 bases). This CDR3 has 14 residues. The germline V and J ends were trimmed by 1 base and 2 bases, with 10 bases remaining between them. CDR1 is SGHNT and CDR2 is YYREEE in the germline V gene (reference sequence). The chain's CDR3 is CASSLSRTPYEQYF. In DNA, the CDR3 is TGTGCCAGCAGCTTGAGTCGGACTCCCTACGAGCAGTACTTC. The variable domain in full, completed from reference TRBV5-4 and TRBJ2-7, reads ETGVTQSPTHLIKTRGQQVTLRCSSQSGHNTVSWYQQALGQGPQFIFQYYREEENGRGNFPPRFSGLQFPNYSSELNVNALELDDSALYLCASSLSRTPYEQYFGPGTRLTVT.

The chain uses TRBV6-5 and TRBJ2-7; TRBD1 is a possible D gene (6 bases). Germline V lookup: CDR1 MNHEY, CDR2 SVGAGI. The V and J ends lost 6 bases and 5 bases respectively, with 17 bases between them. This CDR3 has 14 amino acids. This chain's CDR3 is CASSRAGVLHEQYF. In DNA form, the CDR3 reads TGTGCCAGCAGCCGGGCAGGGGTCCTCCACGAGCAGTACTTC.

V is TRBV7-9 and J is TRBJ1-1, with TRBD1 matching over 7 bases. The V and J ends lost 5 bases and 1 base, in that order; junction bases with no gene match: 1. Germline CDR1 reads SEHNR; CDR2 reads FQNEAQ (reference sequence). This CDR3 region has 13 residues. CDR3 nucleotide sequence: TGTGCCAGCAGCGGGACAGAGAACACTGAAGCTTTCTTT. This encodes CASSGTENTEAFF.